A single sample is the source of the 26 T cell receptor beta chains below, sequenced in a study of T-cell reconstitution after alpha-beta-depleted transplantation in children. It was with unique molecular identifiers that the TCRbeta library was prepared. One entry per CDR3 protein, called by TCRdb with MiXCR from the PCR reads. In the table there are approximately 150,000 distinct CDR3 sequences, around 9% of which are singletons. The sequenced sample was PBMCs, mostly from graft donor cells, obtained 180 days after TCRalphabeta/CD19-depleted stem cell transplant. These receptor sequences come from a female patient aged 2-15 years who had a stem cell transplant for congenital amegakaryocytic thrombocytopenia, so the T cells may come from the graft donor.

This clonotype was observed a handful of times. J is TRBJ1-3 and V is TRBV5-1, with D perhaps TRBD1 (5 bases). This CDR3 is 17 amino acids long. Germline CDR1 is SGHRS and CDR2 is YFSETQ. The V gene lost 0 bases and the J gene lost 0 bases, with 13 bases spanning the gap. The CDR3 loop is CASSLVYGQGSGNTIYF. The CDR3 nucleotides read TGCGCCAGCAGCTTGGTCTACGGGCAGGGCTCTGGAAACACCATATATTTT.

This clonotype was found a few times. As DNA, the CDR3 is TGTGCCAGTAGTCTCGGACACAACTACGAGCAGTACTTC. This encodes CASSLGHNYEQYF. J is TRBJ2-7 and V is TRBV19; the D gene is possibly TRBD1 (5 bases). Germline CDR1 reads LNHDA; CDR2 reads SQIVND (reference sequence). CDR3 size: 13 residues. V was clipped by 5 bases and J by 3 bases, with 11 bases between them.

This clonotype has a handful of counts. The J gene is TRBJ2-2, the V gene TRBV10-3, with 7 bases fitting TRBD1. This CDR3 spans 14 amino acids. Per the germline V gene, CDR1 is ENHRY and CDR2 is SYGVKD. The V segment lost 6 bases and the J segment 2 bases; nucleotides outside the gene matches: 3. The CDR3 loop is CAIRGDSNTGELFF. CDR3 sequence (DNA): TGTGCCATCAGGGGGGACAGCAACACCGGGGAGCTGTTTTTT.

This clonotype was detected ten times or more. The chain carries TRBV5-1 and TRBJ2-1, with 11 nucleotides matching TRBD2. This CDR3 is 16 amino acids long. Trimming at V came to 5 bases and at J to 3 bases, leaving 7 bases not matched to a gene. The germline V gene encodes CDR1 SGHRS and CDR2 YFSETQ. CDR3 coding DNA: TGCGCCAGCAGTACCGGGACTAGCGGATTCTACAATGAGCAGTTCTTC. Translation: CASSTGTSGFYNEQFF.

This clonotype was counted a few times. The chain links TRBV2 to TRBJ2-5; TRBD2 matches at 11 bases. Germline loops: CDR1 SNHLY, CDR2 FYNNEI. V shed 8 bases, J shed 5 bases, and the junction held 7 bases outside the gene matches. This CDR3 spans 14 amino acids. CDR3 bases: TGTGCCAGCGGCGGGACTAGCGGTTACGAGACCCAGTACTTC. This translates into CASGGTSGYETQYF.

This clonotype has ten or more counts. The rearrangement joins TRBV20-1 to TRBJ2-3; D is unresolved. CDR3 size: 14 residues. Between the trimmed V and J ends, which lost 0 bases and 0 bases, there was a span of 7 bases. Germline V gene data show CDR1 as DFQATT and CDR2 as SNEGSKA (reference sequence). The CDR3 nucleotides are TGCAGTGCTAGAGATCTGGCAAGCACAGATACGCAGTATTTT. Amino acid sequence: CSARDLASTDTQYF.

This clonotype was observed many times. This chain connects TRBV5-1 to TRBJ1-5, with 10 bases identical to TRBD1. Germline CDR1 is SGHRS and CDR2 is YFSETQ. V was clipped by 4 bases and J by 5 bases; unmatched bases: 3. This CDR3 has 14 amino acids. This CDR3 reads CASSTGTGDQPQHF. In nucleotides, the CDR3 is TGCGCCAGCAGCACCGGGACAGGGGATCAGCCCCAGCATTTT. The full variable domain, in which reference TRBV5-1 and TRBJ1-5 provide the parts outside the CDR3, is KAGVTQTPRYLIKTRGQQVTLSCSPISGHRSVSWYQQTPGQGLQFLFEYFSETQRNKGNFPGRFSGRQFSNSRSEMNVSTLELGDSALYLCASSTGTGDQPQHFGDGTRLSIL.

In its sample, this clonotype was seen many times. V usage is TRBV28 and J usage is TRBJ2-4; TRBD2 is a possible D gene (6 bases). This CDR3 spans 15 amino acids. V was pared by 5 bases and J by 5 bases, with 16 bases between. CDR1 and CDR2 from the germline V gene are MDHEN and SYDVKM. CDR3 loop: CASSPPRGNQNIQYF. CDR3 coding DNA: TGTGCCAGCAGTCCTCCTCGCGGGAACCAAAACATTCAGTACTTC.

This clonotype was recorded a few times. The J gene is TRBJ2-1, the V gene TRBV15, with no clear D. V was trimmed by 3 bases and J by 10 bases, leaving 13 bases between them. This CDR3 comprises 13 residues. Germline V gene sequence: CDR1 LNHNV, CDR2 YYDKDF (reference sequence). CDR3 in amino acids: CATSRDPVREQFF. The CDR3 DNA reads TGTGCCACCAGCAGGGACCCGGTCCGCGAGCAGTTCTTC.

This clonotype was picked up a small number of times. In DNA form, the CDR3 reads TGTGCCAGCAGCCAACGGGGGCTAGTTAGCCCCTACGAGCAGTACTTC. The encoded protein is CASSQRGLVSPYEQYF. This rearrangement joins TRBV3-1 to TRBJ2-7; D is tentatively TRBD1 or TRBD2 (6 bases each). V was clipped by 2 bases and J by 2 bases, with 16 bases between them. Germline V CDR1 and CDR2: LGHDT, YNNKEL (reference sequence). The CDR3 consists of 16 residues.

The chain has TRBV5-1 and TRBJ2-7; D not resolved. This CDR3 comprises 15 residues. The germline V gene has CDR1 SGHRS and CDR2 YFSETQ. V lost 9 bases to trimming and J lost 2 bases, with 21 bases between them. As DNA, the CDR3 is TGCGCCACACGAGCAGCTTATTCCGCCGCCTACGAGCAGTACTTC. It translates to CATRAAYSAAYEQYF.

This clonotype was seen many times. The chain couples TRBV5-1 to TRBJ2-1, with TRBD2 matching 8 bases. V shed 0 bases, J shed 9 bases, and the junction held 11 bases outside the gene matches. Germline values: CDR1 SGHRS, CDR2 YFSETQ. The CDR3 is made up of 16 amino acids. This CDR3 is CASSLETSGGPGEQFF. The CDR3 DNA sequence: TGCGCCAGCAGCTTGGAAACTTCGGGGGGGCCCGGTGAGCAGTTCTTC.

This clonotype was observed at least ten times. This chain connects TRBV20-1 to TRBJ2-1; D unresolved. The CDR3 contains 12 residues. Per the germline V gene, CDR1 is DFQATT and CDR2 is SNEGSKA (reference sequence). V was pared by 3 bases and J by 9 bases, with 12 bases between. For the CDR3, the DNA is TGCAGTGCTAGCGAAGCGTTGAGTGAGCAGTTCTTC. This translates into CSASEALSEQFF.

This clonotype was seen at least ten times. The chain uses TRBV12-3 or TRBV12-4 and TRBJ2-1; 7 bases are a match to TRBD2. This CDR3 is 14 amino acids long. Germline trimming cut 10 bases from V and 6 bases from J; bases unmatched to any gene: 12. CDR3 region: CATTLIGTINEQFF. The CDR3, as DNA: TGTGCCACCACTTTAATTGGGACTATCAATGAGCAGTTCTTC.

This clonotype was seen many times. J is TRBJ2-7 and V is TRBV6-5; tentative D call: TRBD1 (6 bases). Trimming took 3 bases from V and 2 from J, leaving 14 bases between them. This CDR3 has 15 amino acids. Germline CDR1 MNHEY, CDR2 SVGAGI. The CDR3 is CASSYGQGSTYEQYF. The CDR3 coding sequence is TGTGCCAGCAGTTATGGGCAGGGGAGCACCTACGAGCAGTACTTC.

The chain employs TRBV20-1 and TRBJ2-7, with TRBD2 matching 9 bases. Trimming at V came to 1 base and at J to 0 bases, leaving 7 bases not matched to a gene. Germline V CDR1 and CDR2: DFQATT, SNEGSKA (reference sequence). The CDR3 sequence is 16 residues long. CDR3 nucleotides: TGCAGTGCTAGAGTTGGACTAGCGAGGAGCTCCTACGAGCAGTACTTC. Residues: CSARVGLARSSYEQYF.

This clonotype has ten or more counts. The chain uses TRBV3-1 and TRBJ2-1; D not resolved. Trimming shortened V by 3 bases and J by 1 base, and 10 bases separated the two germline ends. This CDR3 is 15 amino acids long. In germline, CDR1 is LGHDT, CDR2 YNNKEL (reference sequence). CDR3 in DNA: TGTGCCAGCAGCCAGACTCCTTCGTCCTACAATGAGCAGTTCTTC. This sequence encodes CASSQTPSSYNEQFF.

This clonotype was seen at least ten times. The chain combines TRBV9 with TRBJ2-3; TRBD2 matches 15 bases. This CDR3 has 17 amino acids. Germline trimming cut 2 bases from V and 4 bases from J; bases unmatched to any gene: 5. Germline V CDR1 and CDR2: SGDLS, YYNGEE. CDR3 loop: CASSVGTSGRKADTQYF. In DNA, the CDR3 is TGTGCCAGCAGCGTGGGGACTAGCGGGAGGAAGGCAGATACGCAGTATTTT.

This clonotype was counted a few times. The V gene is TRBV4-2, the J gene TRBJ1-5; no firm D call. V shed 0 bases and J shed 2 bases, with 5 bases lying between them. The length of the CDR3 is 14 residues. The germline V gene encodes CDR1 LGHNA and CDR2 YNFKEQ. This CDR3 is CASSQDWGNQPQHF. The CDR3 DNA reads as TGTGCCAGCAGCCAAGATTGGGGCAATCAGCCCCAGCATTTT.

In its sample, this clonotype was seen many times. V gene TRBV4-3 combines with J gene TRBJ1-4, with 8 nucleotides matching TRBD1. The germline CDR1 and CDR2 sequences are LGHNA and YSLEER. The V segment lost 4 bases and the J segment 7 bases; nucleotides outside the gene matches: 11. There are 16 residues in the CDR3. CDR3 sequence reads: CASSPKLTGEVEKLFF. In DNA, the CDR3 is TGCGCCAGCAGCCCGAAGTTGACAGGGGAAGTTGAAAAACTGTTTTTT.

This clonotype was seen many times. The chain carries TRBV6-1 and TRBJ1-5; D ambiguous. Germline CDR1 is MNHNS and CDR2 is SASEGT. V lost 6 bases and J lost 4, with 16 bases in between. The CDR3 consists of 15 residues. DNA of the CDR3: TGTGCCAGCAGCCCCTTGGGGTTGGCTAATCAGCCCCAGCATTTT. This translates into CASSPLGLANQPQHF.

This clonotype came up many times. DNA for the CDR3: TGTGCCAGCAGTGGACAGGGGTTCGAGAACGAGCAGTACTTC. It codes for CASSGQGFENEQYF. The chain recombines TRBV2 with TRBJ2-7, with 8 bases that match TRBD1. Germline V gene lookup returns CDR1 SNHLY and CDR2 FYNNEI. Germline trimming cut 4 bases from V and 5 bases from J; bases unmatched to any gene: 7. This CDR3 contains 14 residues. Full variable domain (outside the CDR3, taken from reference TRBV2 and TRBJ2-7): EPEVTQTPSHQVTQMGQEVILRCVPISNHLYFYWYRQILGQKVEFLVSFYNNEISEKSEIFDDQFSVERPDGSNFTLKIRSTKLEDSAMYFCASSGQGFENEQYFGPGTRLTVT.

This clonotype was detected ten times or more. V and J are TRBV12-3 or TRBV12-4 and TRBJ2-7; possible D gene TRBD1, 5 bases. V was shortened by 4 bases and J by 3 bases, with 13 bases between the two germline ends. The CDR3 runs to 14 residues. CDR3 in amino acids: CASSWQGTYYEQYF. The CDR3 region has the DNA TGTGCCAGCAGTTGGCAGGGAACGTACTACGAGCAGTACTTC.

In this sample, this clonotype turned up a few times. V is TRBV5-6 and J is TRBJ2-5, with no clear D. Germline-derived CDR1 and CDR2 are SGHDT and YYEEEE. The length of the CDR3 is 11 residues. Trimming took 2 bases from V and 7 from J, leaving 6 bases between them. Written as DNA, the CDR3 is TGTGCCAGCAGCTTATTAGGGACCCAGTACTTC. It encodes CASSLLGTQYF.

A note on this clonotype: This may be a read error, as it is one base from a much larger clone. This chain uses TRBV28 with TRBJ1-2, with D perhaps TRBD1 (6 bases). Germline V CDR1 and CDR2: MDHEN, SYDVKM. V was clipped by 6 bases and J by 11 bases, with 13 bases between them. This CDR3 contains 11 residues. The CDR3 DNA sequence: TGTGCCAGCAGCGGGGCAGGGGAGTACACCTTC. Translating gives CASSGAGEYTF.

This clonotype was counted at least ten times. The rearrangement links TRBV5-1 to TRBJ2-2, with 8 bases identical to TRBD2. This CDR3 has 16 amino acids. Germline assignment: CDR1 SGHRS and CDR2 YFSETQ. Losses at the gene ends were 3 bases for V and 6 bases for J; bases not matched to a gene: 10. CDR3 in DNA: TGCGCCAGCAGCTCCGGAGGGACTAGTCTGGCCGGGGAGCTGTTTTTT. Its protein product is CASSSGGTSLAGELFF.